What follows are 14 T cell receptor beta chains derived from one specimen sequenced in a study of blood T cell repertoires in COVID-19. The data were produced by immunoSEQ multiplex PCR, yet TCRdb's version contains in-frame clones alone and is incomplete. The sample holds hundreds of thousands of clones, around 88% seen once. Specimen: peripheral blood. These receptors were obtained from a woman aged 45-65 years with COVID-19, enrolled during active disease.

The J gene is TRBJ1-3, the V gene TRBV2; no firm D call. V gave up 6 bases and J gave up 1 base, with 10 bases separating them. Germline V gene sequence: CDR1 SNHLY, CDR2 FYNNEI. The CDR3 is made up of 14 amino acids. The CDR3 DNA reads TGTGCCAGCAGGCGGTCAACTTCTGGAAACACCATATATTTT. This encodes CASRRSTSGNTIYF.

J is TRBJ1-5 and V is TRBV7-9; 11 bases line up with TRBD1. CDR1 and CDR2 (germline): SEHNR, FQNEAQ (reference sequence). This CDR3 comprises 15 residues. The J segment lost 6 bases and the V segment lost 6 bases, leaving 7 bases of the junction unmatched. CDR3 residues: CASSSQGTGGQPQHF. CDR3 in DNA: TGTGCCAGCAGTTCCCAGGGGACAGGGGGTCAGCCCCAGCATTTT.

V is TRBV6-4 and J is TRBJ2-1, with 9 bases lining up with TRBD1. Trimming removed 5 bases from V and 0 bases from J; junction bases left unmatched: 2. This CDR3 contains 15 residues. The germline CDR1 and CDR2 sequences are MRHNA and SNTAGT. The CDR3 DNA reads TGTGCCAGCAGTACGACAGGGGGCTCCTACAATGAGCAGTTCTTC. Its translation: CASSTTGGSYNEQFF.

V gene TRBV6-5 combines with J gene TRBJ2-7; 7 nucleotides align to TRBD1. This CDR3 comprises 14 residues. Germline trimming cut 7 bases from V and 0 bases from J; bases unmatched to any gene: 6. Germline lookup yields CDR1 MNHEY and CDR2 SVGAGI. CDR3 region: CASIPPGGSYEQYF. CDR3 nucleotides: TGTGCCAGCATCCCGCCAGGGGGCTCCTACGAGCAGTACTTC.

CDR3 sequence reads: CASRLGIAGGFGELFF. In nucleotides, the CDR3 is TGTGCCAGCAGACTTGGGATAGCGGGGGGATTCGGGGAGCTGTTTTTT. The V and J genes are TRBV28 and TRBJ2-2; 10 nucleotides agree with TRBD2. Germline V gene data show CDR1 as MDHEN and CDR2 as SYDVKM. V was pared by 6 bases and J by 7 bases, with 11 bases of the junction left unmatched. This CDR3 has 16 amino acids.

The chain is built from TRBV20-1 and TRBJ2-1; no definite D call. Germline loops: CDR1 DFQATT, CDR2 SNEGSKA (reference sequence). The V end was cut by 3 bases, the J end by 13 bases, with 10 bases between. This CDR3 contains 10 residues. In nucleotides, the CDR3 is TGCAGTGCTAGTCGGTCTGTACAGTTCTTC. Amino acids: CSASRSVQFF.

The gene calls are TRBV2 and TRBJ1-5; 7 positions agree with TRBD1. Germline V gives CDR1 SNHLY, CDR2 FYNNEI. The CDR3 has 15 amino acids. V trimming: 6 bases; J trimming: 3 bases; junction bases outside the gene matches: 8. CDR3 in amino acids: CASSPQGLNNQPQHF. CDR3 DNA: TGTGCCAGCAGCCCACAGGGGCTGAACAATCAGCCCCAGCATTTT.

The J gene is TRBJ2-3, the V gene TRBV6-5; unclear D gene. The length of the CDR3 is 14 residues. With 10 bases removed from V and 2 bases from J, the gap between germline ends came to 16 bases. Germline V CDR1 and CDR2: MNHEY, SVGAGI. The CDR3 coding sequence is TGTGCCACTCGAGAACCTGGGCCCACAGATACGCAGTATTTT. Translation: CATREPGPTDTQYF.

The chain joins TRBV2 to TRBJ2-7; the D is unclear. Per germline, CDR1 SNHLY and CDR2 FYNNEI. V was cut by 7 bases and J by 1 base, with 17 bases left in between. This CDR3 comprises 15 residues. Here the CDR3 reads CASIWRQAASYEQYF. For the CDR3, the DNA is TGTGCCAGCATCTGGCGTCAGGCCGCTTCCTACGAGCAGTACTTC.

This CDR3 is CASSQEGAGGYEQYF. The CDR3 DNA reads as TGTGCCAGCAGCCAAGAGGGCGCGGGGGGGTACGAGCAGTACTTC. The chain uses TRBV3-1 (or the pseudogene TRBV3-2) and TRBJ2-7, with TRBD2 matching over 9 bases. The V gene end was trimmed by 0 bases and the J gene end by 4 bases; junction bases not matched to a gene: 4. The CDR3 totals 15 residues. Germline V gives CDR1 LGHDT, CDR2 YNNKEL (reference sequence).

The genes are TRBV6-5 and TRBJ2-5; tentatively, D is TRBD1 (5 bases). V was pared by 1 base and J by 2 bases, with 11 bases between. The germline gives CDR1 MNHEY, CDR2 SVGAGI. This CDR3 spans 15 amino acids. Here the CDR3 reads CASSYYSQGQETQYF. In nucleotides, the CDR3 is TGTGCCAGCAGTTACTATTCGCAGGGACAAGAGACCCAGTACTTC.

This clone was picked up one time. This chain joins TRBV19 and TRBJ2-3; 8 nucleotides line up with TRBD1. There are 15 residues in the CDR3. V shed 4 bases, J shed 3 bases, and the junction held 6 bases outside the gene matches. The germline V gene has CDR1 LNHDA and CDR2 SQIVND (reference sequence). The CDR3 protein is CASSTRTGRTDTQYF. The CDR3 coding sequence is TGTGCCAGTAGTACCCGGACAGGGAGGACAGATACGCAGTATTTT.

This chain uses TRBV3-1 (or the pseudogene TRBV3-2) with TRBJ2-1; possibly TRBD1 for D (6 bases). CDR1 and CDR2 from the germline V gene are LGHDT and YNNKEL (reference sequence). V gave up 1 base and J gave up 8 bases, with 15 bases separating them. This CDR3 contains 15 residues. CDR3 protein: CASSQVSGARDEQFF. CDR3 nucleotides: TGTGCCAGCAGCCAAGTGTCAGGGGCGAGGGATGAGCAGTTCTTC.

J is TRBJ1-3 and V is TRBV6-5; the match to TRBD1 covers 7 bases. In germline, CDR1 is MNHEY, CDR2 SVGAGI. The V gene end was trimmed by 6 bases and the J gene end by 5 bases; junction bases not matched to a gene: 4. The CDR3 is made up of 13 amino acids. CDR3 coding DNA: TGTGCCAGCAGCGAGACAGGGAGAAACACCATATATTTT. Translated, it gives CASSETGRNTIYF.